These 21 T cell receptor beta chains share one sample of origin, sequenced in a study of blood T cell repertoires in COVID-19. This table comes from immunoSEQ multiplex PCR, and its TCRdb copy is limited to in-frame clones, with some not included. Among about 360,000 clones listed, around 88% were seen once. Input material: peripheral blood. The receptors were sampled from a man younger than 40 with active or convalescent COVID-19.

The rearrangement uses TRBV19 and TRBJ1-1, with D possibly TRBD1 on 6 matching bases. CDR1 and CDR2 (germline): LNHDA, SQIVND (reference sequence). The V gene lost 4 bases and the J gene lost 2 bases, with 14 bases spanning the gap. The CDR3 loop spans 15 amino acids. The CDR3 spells CASSTRMDSNTEAFF. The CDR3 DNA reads TGTGCCAGTAGTACAAGGATGGACAGCAACACTGAAGCTTTCTTT.

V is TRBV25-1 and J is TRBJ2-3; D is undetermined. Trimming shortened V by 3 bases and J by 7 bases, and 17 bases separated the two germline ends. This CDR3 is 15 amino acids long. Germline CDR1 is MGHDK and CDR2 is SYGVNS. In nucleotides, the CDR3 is TGTGCCAGCAGTGATCCCACCTCTACCGGTAATACGCAGTATTTT. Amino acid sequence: CASSDPTSTGNTQYF.

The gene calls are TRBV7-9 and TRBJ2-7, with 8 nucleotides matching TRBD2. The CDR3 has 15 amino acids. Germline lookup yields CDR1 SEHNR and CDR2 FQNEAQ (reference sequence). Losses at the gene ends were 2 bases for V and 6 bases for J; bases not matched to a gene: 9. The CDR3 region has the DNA TGTGCCAGCAGCTTATCGCGAGCGGGGGCACGCGAGCAGTACTTC. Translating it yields CASSLSRAGAREQYF.

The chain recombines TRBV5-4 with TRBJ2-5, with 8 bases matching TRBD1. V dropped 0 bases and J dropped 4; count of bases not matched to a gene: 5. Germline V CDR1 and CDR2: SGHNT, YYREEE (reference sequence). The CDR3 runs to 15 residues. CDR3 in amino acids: CASSLGGTGGETQYF. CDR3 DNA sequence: TGTGCCAGCAGCTTGGGGGGGACAGGTGGAGAGACCCAGTACTTC.

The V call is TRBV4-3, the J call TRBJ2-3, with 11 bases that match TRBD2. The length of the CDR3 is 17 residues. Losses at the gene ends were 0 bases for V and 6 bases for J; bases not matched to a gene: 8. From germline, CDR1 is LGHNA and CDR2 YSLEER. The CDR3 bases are TGCGCCAGCAGCCAAGAGGAGACTAGCGGGGTTGGCGATACGCAGTATTTT. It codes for CASSQEETSGVGDTQYF.

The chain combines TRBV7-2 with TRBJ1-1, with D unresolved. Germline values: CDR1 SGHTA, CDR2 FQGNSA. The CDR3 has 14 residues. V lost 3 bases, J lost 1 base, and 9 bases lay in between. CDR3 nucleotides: TGTGCCAGCAGCTTCCGGGTGGGGAACACTGAAGCTTTCTTT. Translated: CASSFRVGNTEAFF.

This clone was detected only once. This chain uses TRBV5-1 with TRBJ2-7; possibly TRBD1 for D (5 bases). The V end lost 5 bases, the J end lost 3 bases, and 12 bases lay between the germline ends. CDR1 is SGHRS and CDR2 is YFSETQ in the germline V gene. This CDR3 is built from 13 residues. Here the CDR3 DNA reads TGCGCCAGCAGTTTCAGGGCGGACTACGAGCAGTACTTC. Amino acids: CASSFRADYEQYF.

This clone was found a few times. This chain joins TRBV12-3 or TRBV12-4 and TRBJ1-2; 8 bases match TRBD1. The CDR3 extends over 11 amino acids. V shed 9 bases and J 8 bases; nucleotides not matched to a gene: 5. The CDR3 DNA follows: TGTGCCAGTGGACAGGGCGAGGGCTACACCTTC. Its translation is CASGQGEGYTF.

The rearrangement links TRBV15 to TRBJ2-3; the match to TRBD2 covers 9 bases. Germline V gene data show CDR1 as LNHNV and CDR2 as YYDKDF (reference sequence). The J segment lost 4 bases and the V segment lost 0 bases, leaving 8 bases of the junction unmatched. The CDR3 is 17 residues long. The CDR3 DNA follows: TGTGCCACCAGCAGAGATTTAGCGGGGGCCGAGGCAGATACGCAGTATTTT. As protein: CATSRDLAGAEADTQYF.

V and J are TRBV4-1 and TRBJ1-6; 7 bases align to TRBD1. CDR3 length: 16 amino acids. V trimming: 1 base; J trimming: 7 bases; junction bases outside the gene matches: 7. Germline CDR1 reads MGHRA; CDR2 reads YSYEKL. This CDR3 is CASSQVWGQMNSPLHF. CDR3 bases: TGCGCCAGCAGCCAAGTATGGGGACAGATGAATTCACCCCTCCACTTT.

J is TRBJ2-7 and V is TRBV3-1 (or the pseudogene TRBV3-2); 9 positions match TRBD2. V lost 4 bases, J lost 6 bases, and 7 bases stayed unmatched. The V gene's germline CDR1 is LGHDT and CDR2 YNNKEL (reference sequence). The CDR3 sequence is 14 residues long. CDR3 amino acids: CASSLGLARSEQYF. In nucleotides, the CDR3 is TGTGCCAGCAGCCTCGGACTAGCGAGGAGCGAGCAGTACTTC.

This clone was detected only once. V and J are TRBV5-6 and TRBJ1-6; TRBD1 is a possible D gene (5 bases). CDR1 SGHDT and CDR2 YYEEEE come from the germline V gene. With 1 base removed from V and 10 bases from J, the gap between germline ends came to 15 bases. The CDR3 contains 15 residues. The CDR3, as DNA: TGTGCCAGCAGCTTGCCATCAGGGACTGTGTCACCCCTCCACTTT. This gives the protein CASSLPSGTVSPLHF.

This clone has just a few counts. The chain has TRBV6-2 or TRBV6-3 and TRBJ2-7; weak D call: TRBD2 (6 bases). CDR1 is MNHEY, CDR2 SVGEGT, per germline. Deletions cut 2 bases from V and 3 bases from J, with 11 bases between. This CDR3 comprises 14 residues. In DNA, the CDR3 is TGTGCCAGCAGTTACGGTCCCGGGGGCTACGAGCAGTACTTC. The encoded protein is CASSYGPGGYEQYF.

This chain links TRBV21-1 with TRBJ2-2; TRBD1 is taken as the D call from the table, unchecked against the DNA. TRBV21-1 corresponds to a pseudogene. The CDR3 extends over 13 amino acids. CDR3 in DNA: TGTGCCAGCAGGGGACAGGGTGCGAGGGAGCTGTTTTTT. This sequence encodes CASRGQGARELFF.

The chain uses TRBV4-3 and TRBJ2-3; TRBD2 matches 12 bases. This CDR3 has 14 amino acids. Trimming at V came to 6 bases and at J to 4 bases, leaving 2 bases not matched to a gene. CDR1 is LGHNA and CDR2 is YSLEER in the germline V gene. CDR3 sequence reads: CASRPSGGADTQYF. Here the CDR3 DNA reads TGCGCCAGCAGGCCTAGCGGGGGGGCAGATACGCAGTATTTT.

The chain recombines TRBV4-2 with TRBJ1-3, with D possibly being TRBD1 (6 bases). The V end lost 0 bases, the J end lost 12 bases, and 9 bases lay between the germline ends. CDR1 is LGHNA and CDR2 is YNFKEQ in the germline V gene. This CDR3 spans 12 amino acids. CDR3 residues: CASSQEGGSIYF. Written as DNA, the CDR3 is TGTGCCAGCAGCCAAGAAGGGGGAAGCATATATTTT.

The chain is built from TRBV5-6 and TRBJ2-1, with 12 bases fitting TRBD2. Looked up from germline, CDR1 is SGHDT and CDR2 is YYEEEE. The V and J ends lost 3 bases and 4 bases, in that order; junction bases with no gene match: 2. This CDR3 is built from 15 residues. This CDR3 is CASSSLAGGYNEQFF. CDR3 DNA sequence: TGTGCCAGCAGCTCGCTAGCGGGAGGGTACAATGAGCAGTTCTTC.

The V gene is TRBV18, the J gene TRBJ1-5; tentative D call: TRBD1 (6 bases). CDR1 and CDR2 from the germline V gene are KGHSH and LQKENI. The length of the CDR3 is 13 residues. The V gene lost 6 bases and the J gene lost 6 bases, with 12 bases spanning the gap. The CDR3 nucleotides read TGTGCCAGCTCTTTGGGGGCACGTCAGCCCCAGCATTTT. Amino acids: CASSLGARQPQHF.

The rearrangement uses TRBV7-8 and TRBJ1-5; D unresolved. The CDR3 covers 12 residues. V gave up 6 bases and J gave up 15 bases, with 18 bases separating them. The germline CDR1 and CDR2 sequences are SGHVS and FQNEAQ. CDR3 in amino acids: CASSSISGPLHF. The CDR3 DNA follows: TGTGCCAGCAGTTCTATTTCCGGTCCCTTGCATTTT.

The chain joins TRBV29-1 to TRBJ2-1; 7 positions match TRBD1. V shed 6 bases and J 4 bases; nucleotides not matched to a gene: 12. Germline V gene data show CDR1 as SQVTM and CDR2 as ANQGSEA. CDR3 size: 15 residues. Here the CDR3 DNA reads TGCAGCGTCCAATACCGAGGGACAGCTTACAATGAGCAGTTCTTC. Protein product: CSVQYRGTAYNEQFF.

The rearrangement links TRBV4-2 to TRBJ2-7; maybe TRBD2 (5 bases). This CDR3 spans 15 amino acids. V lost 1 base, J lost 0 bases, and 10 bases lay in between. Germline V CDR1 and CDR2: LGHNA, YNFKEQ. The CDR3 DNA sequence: TGTGCCAGCAGCCAAGGTCCTAGCCCCTCCTACGAGCAGTACTTC. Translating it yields CASSQGPSPSYEQYF.